A selection of T cell receptor beta chains follows, all from one sample in a study of T cell responses to AZD1222 COVID-19 vaccine. The method was immunoSEQ multiplex PCR; TCRdb's version includes in-frame clones alone and lacks a portion of them. This table has 50,000 to 65,000 clones, 70% to 90% appearing once. Sequenced here: peripheral blood, sampled 28 days after the second AZD1222 dose. The receptors stem from an adult who received the AZD1222 COVID-19 vaccine. Each CDR3 is given with its conserved first and last residue. A D gene is named only where the DNA matches it firmly. Size is omitted from some rows. Given values are once, few, many or a class for expanded clones.

TRBV2	TRBJ2-5	TRBD1	NA	CASSFGQGAWETQYF	TGTGCCAGCAGTTTCGGACAGGGGGCGTGGGAGACCCAGTACTTC
TRBV19	TRBJ1-2	NA	NA	CASSEGIHYGYTF	TGTGCCAGTAGTGAGGGGATACACTATGGCTACACCTTC
TRBV29-1	TRBJ1-3	NA	few	CSVTTVSGNTIYF	TGCAGCGTTACGACAGTCTCTGGAAACACCATATATTTT
TRBV28	TRBJ2-7	NA	NA	CASSSGQLGEQYF	TGTGCCAGCAGTTCCGGTCAATTGGGGGAGCAGTACTTC
TRBV10-3	TRBJ2-1	NA	NA	CAISGTVLRDEQFF	TGTGCCATCAGTGGTACGGTTCTAAGGGATGAGCAGTTCTTC
TRBV5-8	TRBJ2-3	TRBD2	NA	CASSLGTSGGRTDTQYF	TGTGCCAGCAGCTTGGGGACTAGCGGGGGCCGCACAGATACGCAGTATTTT
TRBV28	TRBJ1-2	NA	NA	CASSREAGGGYGYTF	TGTGCCAGCAGCCGTGAAGCGGGGGGTGGCTATGGCTACACCTTC
TRBV19	TRBJ2-5	NA	NA	CASSPPWSSGGETQYF	TGTGCCAGTAGCCCTCCCTGGAGTAGCGGTGGAGAGACCCAGTACTTC
TRBV28	TRBJ2-2	TRBD1	few	CASSLEGQGITGELFF	TGTGCCAGCAGTTTAGAGGGACAGGGAATCACCGGGGAGCTGTTTTTT
TRBV29-1	TRBJ1-1	TRBD1	NA	CSVFHLRAGTGTKGVKAFF	TGCAGCGTTTTCCACCTAAGGGCGGGGACAGGGACGAAAGGGGTGAAAGCTTTCTTT
TRBV6-5	TRBJ1-2	TRBD1	NA	CASSPGTGPSYGYTF	TGTGCCAGCAGTCCCGGGACAGGACCTAGTTATGGCTACACCTTC
TRBV7-9	TRBJ2-6	TRBD1	few	CASSPRGQSLSGANVLTF	TGTGCCAGCAGCCCAAGGGGGCAGTCACTTTCTGGGGCCAACGTCCTGACTTTC
TRBV13	TRBJ1-2	NA	NA	CASSLRGTARNYGYTF	TGTGCCAGCAGCTTAAGGGGGACGGCAAGAAACTATGGCTACACCTTC
TRBV28	TRBJ1-2	TRBD1	NA	CASSFRIPGQGNGYTF	TGTGCCAGCAGTTTTAGGATCCCGGGACAGGGGAATGGCTACACCTTC
TRBV29-1	TRBJ2-7	NA	NA	CSVEESGGRDYEQYF	TGCAGCGTTGAAGAATCCGGGGGCCGCGATTACGAGCAGTACTTC
TRBV3-1/TRBV3-2	TRBJ2-2	TRBD1	NA	CASSQVSGGYTGELFF	TGTGCCAGCAGCCAAGTCTCAGGGGGCTACACCGGGGAGCTGTTTTTT
TRBV27	TRBJ2-7	NA	NA	CASLGYSPYEQYF	TGTGCCAGTCTCGGGTATTCCCCTTACGAGCAGTACTTC
TRBV5-5	TRBJ1-4	TRBD1	NA	CASSFRSGPGQLNEKLFF	TGTGCCAGCAGCTTTCGATCAGGACCGGGACAGCTTAATGAAAAACTGTTTTTT
TRBV7-2	TRBJ1-2	NA	few	CASSLERTGGYTF	TGTGCCAGCAGCTTAGAACGGACTGGAGGCTACACCTTC
TRBV29-1	TRBJ1-4	NA	NA	CSVRKGSTNEKLFF	TGCAGCGTTCGAAAGGGATCAACTAATGAAAAACTGTTTTTT
TRBV5-1	TRBJ2-5	NA	few	CASSSGSEETQYF	TGCGCCAGCAGCTCGGGTTCCGAAGAGACCCAGTACTTC
TRBV18	TRBJ2-7	NA	NA	CASSPTPTYEQYF	TGTGCCAGCTCGCCTACACCGACCTACGAGCAGTACTTC
TRBV5-4	TRBJ2-3	NA	NA	CASGLLTDTQYF	TGTGCCAGCGGACTACTCACAGATACGCAGTATTTT
TRBV18	TRBJ2-6	TRBD1	NA	CASSQGQGVTSGANVLTF	TGTGCCAGCTCTCAGGGACAGGGGGTAACCTCTGGGGCCAACGTCCTGACTTTC
TRBV6-5	TRBJ2-7	TRBD2	NA	CASRTFPGGAYEQYF	TGTGCCAGCAGAACTTTCCCCGGGGGGGCCTACGAGCAGTACTTC
TRBV7-2	TRBJ2-7	TRBD1	NA	CASSSVWGQGVGGAYF	TGTGCCAGCAGCTCGGTATGGGGACAGGGGGTCGGAGGAGCGTACTTC
TRBV7-8	TRBJ1-6	TRBD1	NA	CASSRIGQGDAPLHF	TGTGCCAGCAGCCGAATAGGACAGGGTGACGCACCCCTCCACTTT
TRBV28	TRBJ1-5	NA	NA	CATLGRQSRNQPQHF	TGTGCAACCCTGGGGCGACAGTCCCGTAATCAGCCCCAGCATTTT
TRBV4-2	TRBJ2-1	TRBD1	once	CASSQGTGEFLYNEQFF	TGTGCCAGCAGCCAAGGGACAGGGGAATTTTTGTACAATGAGCAGTTCTTC
TRBV30	TRBJ2-7	TRBD1	NA	CAWEGQAYEQYF	TGTGCCTGGGAGGGACAGGCGTACGAGCAGTACTTC
TRBV18	TRBJ1-1	TRBD1	NA	CASSPWAGGVNTEAFF	TGTGCCAGCTCACCATGGGCAGGGGGTGTGAACACTGAAGCTTTCTTT
TRBV3-1/TRBV3-2	TRBJ1-1	NA	NA	CASNFGGGQRDTEAFF	TGTGCCAGCAATTTTGGGGGGGGGCAACGCGATACTGAAGCTTTCTTT
TRBV2	TRBJ1-1	NA	NA	CASSETREAEAFF	TGTGCCAGCAGTGAGACCAGGGAAGCTGAAGCTTTCTTT
TRBV4-1	TRBJ2-2	NA	NA	CASSGGGRLTGELFF	TGCGCCAGCAGCGGAGGAGGGAGGCTCACCGGGGAGCTGTTTTTT
TRBV30	TRBJ2-5	NA	NA	CAWSVRSETQYF	TGTGCCTGGAGTGTACGATCAGAGACCCAGTACTTC
TRBV7-7	TRBJ1-5	NA	once	CASSLGATMGSNQPQHF	TGTGCTAGCAGCTTAGGAGCCACCATGGGTAGCAATCAGCCCCAGCATTTT
TRBV19	TRBJ2-2	NA	NA	CASSTQSGELFF	TGTGCCAGTAGTACCCAGTCCGGGGAGCTGTTTTTT
TRBV18	TRBJ2-1	TRBD1	NA	CASSPRTGIDNEQFF	TGTGCCAGCTCACCTCGGACAGGGATCGACAATGAGCAGTTCTTC
TRBV3-1/TRBV3-2	TRBJ1-2	NA	NA	CASSQSSDNGYTF	TGTGCCAGCAGCCAAAGCTCGGACAATGGCTACACCTTC
TRBV27	TRBJ1-2	NA	NA	CASSTWGYTF	TGTGCCAGCAGTACTTGGGGCTACACCTTC
TRBV7-2	TRBJ2-6	NA	NA	CASSSLGLSGANVLTF	TGTGCCAGCAGCTCCCTAGGCCTATCTGGGGCCAACGTCCTGACTTTC
TRBV12-3/TRBV12-4	TRBJ2-1	NA	NA	CASSLFGPNEQFF	TGTGCCAGCAGTTTATTTGGGCCCAATGAGCAGTTCTTC
TRBV11-3	TRBJ2-2	NA	few	CASSLYRDSGELFF	TGTGCCAGCAGCTTATACAGGGATTCCGGGGAGCTGTTTTTT
TRBV10-3	TRBJ1-2	NA	NA	CAIRVQDYGYTF	TGTGCCATCCGCGTGCAAGACTATGGCTACACCTTC
TRBV4-2	TRBJ2-2	NA	once	CASSQEYGINTGELFF	TGTGCCAGCAGCCAAGAATACGGAATTAACACCGGGGAGCTGTTTTTT
TRBV20-1	TRBJ2-7	TRBD1	NA	CSASGWGTGAYEQYF	TGCAGTGCTAGTGGGTGGGGGACAGGAGCCTACGAGCAGTACTTC
TRBV15	TRBJ2-5	TRBD2	NA	CATSVRLAGGQETQYF	TGTGCCACCAGCGTCCGACTAGCGGGAGGGCAAGAGACCCAGTACTTC
TRBV18	TRBJ1-2	NA	NA	CASSQREDYGYTF	TGTGCCAGCTCACAGAGGGAGGACTATGGCTACACCTTC
TRBV6-4	TRBJ1-2	NA	NA	CASSDTTGYGYTF	TGTGCCAGCAGTGACACAACAGGGTATGGCTACACCTTC
TRBV21-1	TRBJ1-1	NA	NA	CASSKELRDRGKAFF	TGTGCCAGCAGCAAAGAGCTCAGGGACAGGGGGAAAGCTTTCTTT
TRBV24-1	TRBJ2-7	TRBD1	few	CATVQGATYEQYF	TGTGCCACCGTTCAGGGGGCAACCTACGAGCAGTACTTC
TRBV6-4	TRBJ2-1	NA	NA	CASTSGGHRNEQFF	TGTGCCAGCACTTCGGGGGGCCACCGCAATGAGCAGTTCTTC
TRBV6-5	TRBJ2-1	NA	NA	CASSRGASYNEQFF	TGTGCCAGCAGCAGGGGGGCCTCCTACAATGAGCAGTTCTTC
TRBV11-2	TRBJ2-3	TRBD2	NA	CASRPLRLAGALTDTQYF	TGTGCCAGCAGACCCCTAAGACTAGCGGGGGCCCTCACAGATACGCAGTATTTT
TRBV28	TRBJ1-2	NA	once	CASGLGRNYGYTF	TGTGCCAGCGGACTTGGGCGCAACTATGGCTACACCTTC
TRBV6-5	TRBJ1-3	TRBD1	few	CASSFRTGRGNTIYF	TGTGCCAGCAGTTTTAGGACAGGGCGAGGAAACACCATATATTTT
TRBV4-2	TRBJ2-7	NA	NA	CASSQEGAGSSYEQYF	TGTGCCAGCAGCCAAGAAGGGGCGGGAAGCTCCTACGAGCAGTACTTC
TRBV7-8	TRBJ1-2	NA	NA	CASSLRQGTNYGYTF	TGTGCCAGCAGCCTCCGACAAGGGACTAACTATGGCTACACCTTC
TRBV4-2	TRBJ1-5	NA	NA	CASSQEFPTNQPQHF	TGTGCCAGCAGCCAAGAATTCCCGACAAATCAGCCCCAGCATTTT